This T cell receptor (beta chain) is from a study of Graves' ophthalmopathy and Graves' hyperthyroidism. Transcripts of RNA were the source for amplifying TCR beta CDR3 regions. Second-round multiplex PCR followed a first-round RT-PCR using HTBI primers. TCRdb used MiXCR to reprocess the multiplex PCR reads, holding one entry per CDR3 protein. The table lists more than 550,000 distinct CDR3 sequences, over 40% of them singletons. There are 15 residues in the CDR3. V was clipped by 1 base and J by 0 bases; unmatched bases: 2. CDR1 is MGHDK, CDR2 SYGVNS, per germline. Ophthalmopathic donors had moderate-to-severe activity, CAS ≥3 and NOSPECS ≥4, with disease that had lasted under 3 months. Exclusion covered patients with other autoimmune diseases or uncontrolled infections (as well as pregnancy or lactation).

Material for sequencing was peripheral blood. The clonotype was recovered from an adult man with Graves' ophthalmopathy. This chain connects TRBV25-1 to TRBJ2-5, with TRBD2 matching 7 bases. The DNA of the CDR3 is TGTGCCAGCAGTGAATGGGGGGGAGACCAAGAGACCCAGTACTTC. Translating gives CASSEWGGDQETQYF.